The 12 T cell receptor beta chains listed next were all sequenced from one sample in a study of identical twins. TCRdb called the 5' RACE reads again in MiXCR, with one record for every CDR3 protein. The table shows hundreds of thousands of distinct CDR3 sequences, with more than 6.5% occurring only once. These sequences were also reported in another study, on yellow fever vaccine responses in identical twins.

The sample taken for sequencing was PBMCs. The receptor set was obtained from a young woman in good health.

This clonotype was detected many times. This chain connects TRBV29-1 to TRBJ2-7, with TRBD1 identical over 8 bases. V shed 0 bases, J shed 7 bases, and the junction held 11 bases outside the gene matches. The CDR3 covers 15 residues. CDR1 is SQVTM, CDR2 ANQGSEA, per germline. CDR3 in DNA: TGCAGCGTTGAAGATCGTGCGACAGGGGCGTGGGAGCAGTACTTC. Its protein is CSVEDRATGAWEQYF.

The V and J genes are TRBV6-5 and TRBJ1-1; D not certain. CDR1 and CDR2 (germline): MNHEY, SVGAGI. There are 13 residues in the CDR3. V was shortened by 3 bases and J by 2 bases, with 7 bases between the two germline ends. The CDR3 sequence is CASSYTANTEAFF. CDR3 coding DNA: TGTGCCAGCAGTTATACAGCAAACACTGAAGCTTTCTTT.

The V and J genes are TRBV27 and TRBJ2-5, with D possibly TRBD1 on 6 matching bases. From germline, CDR1 is MNHEY and CDR2 SMNVEV (reference sequence). There are 14 residues in the CDR3. V lost 5 bases and J 2 bases, leaving 12 bases between the germline ends. CDR3 DNA: TGTGCCAGCAGTAAACTCGGACAGCAAGAGACCCAGTACTTC. It specifies CASSKLGQQETQYF.

This clonotype was detected a few times. The chain carries TRBV9 and TRBJ2-1; D may be TRBD1 or TRBD2 (6 bases each). V was clipped by 3 bases and J by 3 bases, with 13 bases between them. CDR1 is SGDLS and CDR2 is YYNGEE in the germline V gene. This CDR3 is built from 15 residues. The CDR3 DNA sequence: TGTGCCAGCAGCGCCCCGGGGGCGGGCTACAATGAGCAGTTCTTC. Protein: CASSAPGAGYNEQFF. Combining the CDR3 with reference TRBV9 and TRBJ2-1 gives the whole variable domain DSGVTQTPKHLITATGQRVTLRCSPRSGDLSVYWYQQSLDQGLQFLIQYYNGEERAKGNILERFSAQQFPDLHSELNLSSLELGDSALYFCASSAPGAGYNEQFFGPGTRLTVL.

This clonotype has just a few counts. This chain uses TRBV29-1 with TRBJ2-7; D is perhaps TRBD1 or TRBD2 (6 bases each). This CDR3 is built from 15 residues. Deletions cut 7 bases from V and 2 bases from J, with 21 bases between. In germline, CDR1 is SQVTM, CDR2 ANQGSEA. The CDR3: CSAVEGDGIAYEQYF. CDR3 DNA: TGCAGCGCCGTGGAGGGGGACGGAATAGCCTACGAGCAGTACTTC.

This clonotype was observed a handful of times. The chain's CDR3 is CASSIRDREETQYF. In nucleotides, the CDR3 is TGTGCCAGCAGCATCCGGGACAGGGAAGAGACCCAGTACTTC. The chain carries TRBV12-3 or TRBV12-4 and TRBJ2-5, with 9 bases matching TRBD1. The length of the CDR3 is 14 residues. J lost 3 bases, V lost 6 bases, and 5 bases had no gene match.

This clonotype was observed many times. The rearrangement links TRBV6-2 or TRBV6-3 to TRBJ2-7, with 9 bases aligning to TRBD1. Germline CDR1 is MNHEY and CDR2 is SVGEGT. The CDR3 has 12 residues. Trimming took 5 bases from V and 7 from J; bases not matched to a gene: 3. This CDR3 is CASSGQGREQYF. CDR3 DNA sequence: TGTGCCAGCAGTGGACAGGGGCGGGAGCAGTACTTC.

Ten or more counts support this clonotype. The chain recombines TRBV6-2 or TRBV6-3 with TRBJ2-1, with a tentative D call TRBD1 (5 bases). V was pared by 3 bases and J by 3 bases, with 6 bases between. The CDR3 totals 13 residues. CDR1 is MNHEY, CDR2 SVGEGT, per germline. The CDR3 DNA is TGTGCCAGCAGTTATACAGGCTACAATGAGCAGTTCTTC. This gives the protein CASSYTGYNEQFF.

Ten or more counts support this clonotype. This chain joins TRBV7-9 and TRBJ2-1; 7 bases map to TRBD1. CDR3 size: 15 residues. The germline gives CDR1 SEHNR, CDR2 FQNEAQ (reference sequence). V was clipped by 4 bases and J by 0 bases; unmatched bases: 3. The CDR3 region is CASSSGQSSYNEQFF. The CDR3 DNA reads as TGTGCCAGCAGCTCGGGACAGAGCTCCTACAATGAGCAGTTCTTC.

This rearrangement joins TRBV12-3 or TRBV12-4 to TRBJ2-5; 7 bases are shared with TRBD1. The CDR3 length is 15 residues. V was pared by 4 bases and J by 0 bases, with 5 bases of the junction left unmatched. CDR3: CASSSADRNQETQYF. The CDR3 region has the DNA TGTGCCAGCAGTTCGGCGGACAGGAACCAAGAGACCCAGTACTTC.

This clonotype was seen at least ten times. The chain carries TRBV12-3 or TRBV12-4 and TRBJ2-1; no clear D gene. The V gene lost 3 bases and the J gene lost 9 bases, with 6 bases spanning the gap. This CDR3 is 11 amino acids long. CDR3 region: CASSFRIEQFF. The CDR3 DNA sequence: TGTGCCAGCAGTTTCCGTATTGAGCAGTTCTTC.

This clonotype was seen ten or more times. The chain employs TRBV7-2 and TRBJ2-7; D not certain. V shed 2 bases and J shed 0 bases, with 11 bases lying between them. Germline assignment: CDR1 SGHTA and CDR2 FQGNSA. The CDR3 length is 15 residues. CDR3 residues: CASSLFVGSSYEQYF. CDR3 DNA: TGTGCCAGCAGCTTATTTGTTGGCAGCTCCTACGAGCAGTACTTC.